These 8 T cell receptor beta chains originate from one sample sequenced in a study of long-term antiretroviral therapy in people with HIV. Running of the v3.0 immunoSEQ assay took place at survey level. Here immunoSEQ multiplex PCR was the method, and the copy in TCRdb shows in-frame clones only, minus some. The table records about 30,000 clones, about 96% of them present only once. The sequences come from unsorted PBMCs, collected 5.3 years after starting antiretroviral therapy. These receptors were taken from a man aged 25-45 years with HIV.

The rearrangement joins TRBV5-1 to TRBJ1-3; D ambiguous. CDR1 is SGHRS, CDR2 YFSETQ, per germline. V lost 0 bases and J lost 2, with 6 bases in between. This CDR3 spans 14 amino acids. CDR3 in DNA: TGCGCCAGCAGCTTGGAAGGGACTGGAAACACCATATATTTT. Encoded protein: CASSLEGTGNTIYF.

J is TRBJ1-5 and V is TRBV6-5; a possible D gene is TRBD1 (6 bases). Deletions cut 0 bases from V and 8 bases from J, with 17 bases between. The CDR3 is made up of 16 amino acids. Germline V lookup: CDR1 MNHEY, CDR2 SVGAGI. The DNA of the CDR3 is TGTGCCAGCAGTTACTCCCCGGACAGCTTTTACGAGCCCCAGCATTTT. Translating gives CASSYSPDSFYEPQHF.

V is TRBV5-6 and J is TRBJ1-1; maybe TRBD1 (6 bases). V gave up 7 bases and J gave up 2 bases, with 15 bases separating them. This CDR3 comprises 14 residues. Germline CDR1 reads SGHDT; CDR2 reads YYEEEE. The CDR3 spells CASLPGGANTEAFF. CDR3 coding DNA: TGTGCCAGCCTCCCCGGGGGGGCCAACACTGAAGCTTTCTTT.

The chain is built from TRBV14 and TRBJ1-2; TRBD1 matches at 7 bases. CDR3 length equals 13 residues. CDR1 is SGHDN and CDR2 is FVKESK in the germline V gene. V was clipped by 5 bases and J by 4 bases; unmatched bases: 4. CDR3 bases: TGTGCCAGCAGCGGAGGGACAGCCTATGGCTACACCTTC. Protein: CASSGGTAYGYTF. Together with reference TRBV14 and TRBJ1-2, the CDR3 gives the full variable domain: EAGVTQFPSHSVIEKGQTVTLRCDPISGHDNLYWYRRVMGKEIKFLLHFVKESKQDESGMPNNRFLAERTGGTYSTLKVQPAELEDSGVYFCASSGGTAYGYTFGSGTRLTVV.

J is TRBJ1-3 and V is TRBV9, with a possible D match to TRBD1 (5 bases). The V end lost 4 bases, the J end lost 5 bases, and 16 bases lay between the germline ends. Germline V lookup: CDR1 SGDLS, CDR2 YYNGEE. The CDR3 is 15 amino acids. The CDR3 is CASSPPQGWRNTIYF. The CDR3, as DNA: TGTGCCAGCAGCCCACCCCAGGGTTGGCGAAACACCATATATTTT.

J is TRBJ2-7 and V is TRBV5-1; possible D gene TRBD1, 7 bases. Trimming removed 2 bases from V and 5 bases from J, with 11 bases in between. From germline, CDR1 is SGHRS and CDR2 YFSETQ. The CDR3 length is 13 residues. The CDR3 sequence is CASSFTGEDEQYF. CDR3 bases: TGCGCCAGCAGCTTTACAGGGGAGGACGAGCAGTACTTC.

This sequence joins TRBV6-6 and TRBJ2-7; D not resolved. The CDR3 consists of 13 residues. V was trimmed by 6 bases and J by 3 bases, leaving 12 bases between them. The germline gives CDR1 MNHNY, CDR2 SVGAGI (reference sequence). The CDR3 DNA follows: TGTGCCAGCAGCCAAGGGCGGCACTACGAGCAGTACTTC. Its protein is CASSQGRHYEQYF.

This clone was detected once. The chain recombines TRBV5-6 with TRBJ1-2; 7 bases line up with TRBD1. CDR1 and CDR2 (germline): SGHDT, YYEEEE. The V gene end was trimmed by 4 bases and the J gene end by 6 bases; junction bases not matched to a gene: 9. The CDR3 runs to 14 residues. The CDR3 sequence: CASSGTELGDGYTF. The CDR3 coding sequence is TGTGCCAGCAGCGGGACAGAGCTCGGGGATGGCTACACCTTC.